The 10 T cell receptor beta chains presented below share a single source sample, sequenced in a study of response to subunit inactivated influenza vaccine. TCRdb processed the RT-PCR reads anew with MiXCR; each CDR3 protein has one entry. Here the sample spans approximately 700,000 distinct CDR3 sequences, around 14% being singletons. The sample was PBMCs from blood, taken 14 to 15 days before vaccination. The receptors were sampled from a man aged 45-65 years who received an inactivated influenza vaccine.

A few counts support this clonotype. This chain joins TRBV3-1 and TRBJ1-1; D is ambiguous. V was shortened by 0 bases and J by 5 bases, with 7 bases between the two germline ends. Germline values: CDR1 LGHDT, CDR2 YNNKEL (reference sequence). This CDR3 comprises 13 residues. The CDR3 region is CASSQDIPTEAFF. CDR3 DNA sequence: TGTGCCAGCAGCCAAGATATCCCAACTGAAGCTTTCTTT.

The chain carries TRBV5-1 and TRBJ1-6; D is unresolved. The CDR3 runs 14 residues. The germline gives CDR1 SGHRS, CDR2 YFSETQ. The V end was cut by 4 bases, the J end by 11 bases, with 16 bases between. The chain's CDR3 is CASSPEQLDPPLHF. CDR3 sequence (DNA): TGCGCCAGCAGCCCGGAACAATTAGACCCACCCCTCCACTTT.

In its sample, this clonotype was seen a few times. The chain combines TRBV20-1 with TRBJ2-7; TRBD1 agrees at 9 bases. This CDR3 has 15 residues. Germline V lookup: CDR1 DFQATT, CDR2 SNEGSKA (reference sequence). The J segment lost 0 bases and the V segment lost 5 bases, leaving 8 bases of the junction unmatched. The CDR3 loop is CSAPTSTGGSYEQYF. In nucleotides, the CDR3 is TGCAGTGCTCCGACCTCGACAGGGGGCTCCTACGAGCAGTACTTC.

Only a few counts were recorded for this clonotype. The V gene is TRBV12-5, the J gene TRBJ2-1; 10 bases align to TRBD1. Germline CDR1 is LGHNT and CDR2 is FRNRAP. V was clipped by 5 bases and J by 4 bases; unmatched bases: 5. CDR3 length: 15 residues. CDR3 sequence reads: CASGPDRGRYNEQFF. For the CDR3, the DNA is TGTGCTAGTGGTCCCGACAGGGGGCGTTACAATGAGCAGTTCTTC.

V gene TRBV29-1 combines with J gene TRBJ1-3; D might be TRBD1 (5 bases). V was trimmed by 1 base and J by 0 bases, leaving 7 bases between them. The germline V gene encodes CDR1 SQVTM and CDR2 ANQGSEA. This CDR3 has 14 amino acids. CDR3 region: CSVEGTLSGNTIYF. DNA for the CDR3: TGCAGCGTTGAAGGGACACTCTCTGGAAACACCATATATTTT.

This clonotype was found many times. The chain uses TRBV3-1 and TRBJ1-6; D perhaps matches TRBD1 (6 bases). The germline V gene has CDR1 LGHDT and CDR2 YNNKEL (reference sequence). The CDR3 consists of 14 residues. With 5 bases removed from V and 8 bases from J, the gap between germline ends came to 13 bases. The CDR3, as DNA: TGTGCCAGCAGCTTCAGGGGAAGTGATTCACCCCTCCACTTT. This encodes CASSFRGSDSPLHF.

This sequence joins TRBV15 and TRBJ2-1; TRBD2 is a possible D gene (5 bases). This CDR3 is 12 amino acids long. Germline V lookup: CDR1 LNHNV, CDR2 YYDKDF (reference sequence). V was shortened by 5 bases and J by 7 bases, with 9 bases between the two germline ends. Here the CDR3 reads CATSRRTNEQFF. CDR3 bases: TGTGCCACCAGCCGTCGGACTAATGAGCAGTTCTTC.

This clonotype was recorded a few times. This rearrangement joins TRBV4-2 to TRBJ2-3, with D perhaps matching TRBD2 (5 bases). Germline V lookup: CDR1 LGHNA, CDR2 YNFKEQ. V was shortened by 4 bases and J by 0 bases, with 17 bases between the two germline ends. CDR3 length: 17 amino acids. In nucleotides, the CDR3 is TGTGCCAGCAGCCCTGACCAGGCAGGCGGGAGCACAGATACGCAGTATTTT. This encodes CASSPDQAGGSTDTQYF.

CDR3 nucleotides: TGCGCCAGCAGCTTGGGACCAACCACCGATACGCAGTATTTT. Translated: CASSLGPTTDTQYF. The chain links TRBV5-1 to TRBJ2-3; D gene unclear. Germline CDR1 reads SGHRS; CDR2 reads YFSETQ. Trimming cost V 0 bases and J 6 bases, with 11 bases left between them. This CDR3 region has 14 residues.

This clonotype has a count of ten or more. J is TRBJ2-1 and V is TRBV12-3 or TRBV12-4; D perhaps matches TRBD1 (6 bases). V was shortened by 3 bases and J by 10 bases, with 7 bases between the two germline ends. The CDR3 has 11 amino acids. The CDR3 region has the DNA TGTGCCAGCAGTTTGGGGGCCGAGCAGTTCTTC. It codes for CASSLGAEQFF.